This T cell receptor beta chain is from a study of T cell responses to AZD1222 COVID-19 vaccine (dated by TCRdb to the early 2020s). A note on the overall study: Because spike-specific TCR depth and breadth did not differ between the two schedules, AZD1222 recipients who got a second dose at roughly 4 weeks were pooled with those who got a second dose at roughly 12 weeks. TCR sequencing covered 230 or so trial participants: approximately 200 given two doses of AZD1222 and approximately 25 given two doses of MenACWY control vaccine. Trial participants were enrolled by age into subgroups of 18-55, 56-69 and 70-plus years, and 148, 28 and 57 TCR-sequenced participants, respectively, were included in these subgroups.

A note on this clone: Its antigen is not yet known. No quality values exist for individual bases; no much larger clone is one base distant.

The intended sense of this specimen's time point label: baseline before first vaccination. Vaccinee samples were obtained from the UK trials COV001 and COV002, which included a single-blind randomized controlled phase 2/3 trial of AZD1222 (ChAdOx1 nCoV-19) in healthy adults. For TCRbeta chain sequencing, PBMC samples from trial participants were taken at day 0 and at day 28 after the second dose. The paper as a whole reports these results and caveats: Because no day 14 peak-response samples were available, the repertoires could be characterized only after the peak T cell response. In the small 56-69-year group, the increase in depth fell short of significance, most likely because of low power. Vaccine-associated CD4 TCRs spanned the whole spike protein, with dominant responses in regions 160-218 and 743-854. A significant rise in spike-specific TCR breadth and depth was observed after two AZD1222 doses relative to day 0 and relative to MenACWY recipients. Epitopes outside the regions mutated in the B.1.351 and B.1.1.7 variants were reportedly recognized by nearly half of the unique spike-specific TCRs. Conclusions about previously exposed vaccinees are limited because only five or six AZD1222 recipients were SARS-CoV-2 seropositive at baseline. Most participants were white British and females outnumbered males, and the authors suggested that clonal diversity may have been underestimated.

The CDR3 regions of human TCRbeta chains were analyzed by immunosequencing. The authors' analysis ran thus. Repertoire TCRs were matched against a reference library of SARS-CoV-2-specific TCRs generated with the MIRA antigen-specificity platform. Breadth was defined as the fraction of unique TCRs that were SARS-CoV-2-associated. Depth was defined as the fraction of total T cells that were SARS-CoV-2-associated. Using the MIRA data, each spike-specific TCR was mapped to the spike region that the TCR reacts to and placed in a CD4 or CD8 class. Log10-transformed breadth and depth values were compared by one-way ANOVA with Sidak's multiple comparisons tests. TCRdb limited this immuneACCESS table to in-frame rearrangements with V and J called. A share of clones is missing; checked studies link under half to unresolved V genes, and the rest is unexplained. Clone size and the V and J calls come from that table; the DNA yielded D and trimming. The sample table holds fewer than 110,000 clones, of which around 90% were seen once. The top ten hold 3.5% to 4.5% of the sample.

Deletion took 4 bases off V and 3 bases off J, with a span of 9 bases between the germline ends. The CDR3, cysteine through phenylalanine, is 13 amino acids long. The CDR3 DNA has 39 bases and is translated from base 1. From a lookup of the germline V gene, CDR1 and CDR2 are MGHRA and YSYEKL. The source of this sequence is an adult in good health. Material: peripheral blood, obtained on day 0 of AZD1222 vaccination. The chain was built from TRBV4-1 and TRBJ1-1, with the D gene not confidently named. CDR3 reads: CASSLQLDTEAFF. Read as DNA, the sequence is TGCGCCAGCAGCCTCCAGCTAGACACTGAAGCTTTCTTT.